This TCR beta chain came from a study of long-term antiretroviral therapy in people with HIV (dated 2022 in TCRdb). Some background on the complete study: The earliest samples were collected about a decade before the 2015 WHO recommendation for immediate ART, when ART was typically delayed until CD4 counts fell. A retrospective serial study tested whether changes in peripheral blood TRB repertoire composition and diversity were associated with ART initiation and durable HIV suppression. From some 28 adults with confirmed HIV infection, the cohort provided over 150 cryopreserved PBMC samples, gathered serially across a mean of around six years (range 1-12). Of the 30 participants with HIV, roughly twelve were female. No cross-contamination during QIAcube processing turned up in test extractions that ran a monoclonal T-cell line alongside about 35 polyclonal samples.

Deletion took 1 base off V and 4 bases off J, with a span of 15 bases between the germline ends. The CDR3 numbers 16 residues from cysteine through phenylalanine. The CDR3 DNA has 48 bases and is translated from base 1. CDR1 and CDR2, per the germline V gene, are SGHDN and FVKESK. About this clone: Its antigen remains undetermined. One base away there is no much larger clone; base qualities are not given.

Inclusion was restricted to participants for whom at least one PBMC sample before ART initiation and at least two post-ART samples were available. Every participant with HIV received treatment in the United States of America. Before DNA extraction, cryopreserved samples of about 0.95-10 million PBMC were thawed and washed. At the time of the earliest PBMC sample for each participant with HIV, ages ranged from roughly 20 to 60 years. Per participant, PBMC samples came from 1-4 timepoints prior to ART initiation and 2-8 timepoints following ART initiation, for a median of 7 samples. Serial HIV viral load, CD4+ T-cell count, ART history and demographic data were obtained for every participant. Genomic DNA was extracted from unsorted PBMC with a Qiagen kit on a QIAcube, with processing performed in batches of 12 samples. The immunoSEQ hsTCRB v3.0 assay was used at survey level resolution to sequence the TRB variable region. A depth of roughly 35,000-50,000 T-cell genomes per sample was targeted for TRB sequencing. An Illumina MiSeq with a v3 150-cycle kit was used to sequence the pooled TRB libraries. The authors processed their data as follows. Repertoire analysis was performed in R inside a reproducible Nextflow workflow that covered QC, data transformation and analysis. LymphoSeq2, an R package for exploring AIRR-Seq data, was used to implement the custom analyses. After excluding a handful of samples that yielded fewer than 5000 total TRB sequences, under 200 HIV repertoires remained for analysis. Among the approximately 200 retained HIV repertoires, 55 to 65 were collected before ART initiation and around 130 were collected after ART initiation. Repertoires were downsampled to 5000 TRB nucleotide sequences, and summary statistics were averaged over 100 downsampling iterations. The analysis kept only TRB sequences whose CDR3 regions were at least seven amino acids long. Diversity was assessed using a clonality score derived from Shannon entropy and using the Gini coefficient. In repertoire networks, the top 5000 CDR3 amino acid sequences were linked whenever an edit distance of one separated two sequences. For TRB CDR3 amino acid sequences, antigen specificity groups and MHC restriction were predicted with GLIPH2. CDR3 amino acid sequences were matched against VDJdb and McPAS-TCR to flag known CMV, EBV, HIV or tissue antigen associations. Pre-ART, post-ART and control groups were compared with Wilcoxon signed-rank tests and Holm-Bonferroni correction. TCRdb carries this immuneACCESS record with in-frame sequences only. Its versions omit some clonotypes, under half of them owing to an unresolved V gene in the studies checked, with the rest unexplained. That table supplies the V and J calls and clone size; D and trimming were determined from the DNA. The sample data list 15,000 to 20,000 clones, and approximately 80% of these were observed just once. The top ten constitute roughly 4.7% of the sample.

Summary of the overall study and its limitations: Inferences about post-ART repertoire changes are limited because no data were available on ART adherence, viral resistance or therapy changes. Owing to limited PBMC availability, only the TCR beta chain was sequenced, without alpha chain pairing. Because pre-ART samples had limited cell numbers, profiling was done on unsorted PBMC rather than on sorted CD4+ and CD8+ T cells. The samples were dated from about 2003 to 2018, and the ART regimens that were used may be less effective than current ART regimens. Starting ART was linked to a significant rise in TRB diversity, yet even after long-term ART the diversity remained significantly lower than in transplant donor controls. The repertoire was dominated across all time points by expanded TRB clones identified before ART initiation, although this dominance was seen to fluctuate and to decrease in many PLHIV after ART. CDR3 length ranges in HIV repertoires were narrower than in controls, and network structure suggested an antigen-experienced repertoire with only a slight naive shift after ART.

The rearrangement joined TRBV14 to TRBJ2-3, with a weak D call of TRBD2 (7 bases match). The sequenced sample was unsorted PBMCs, obtained 0.1 years before starting antiretroviral therapy. The source is a man younger than 35 with HIV. The CDR3 in this case is CASSQVGGGKADTQYF. Read as DNA, the sequence is TGTGCCAGCAGCCAAGTAGGCGGGGGCAAGGCAGATACGCAGTATTTT. Reference TRBV14 and TRBJ2-3 proteins supply the regions before and after the CDR3; the full variable domain is: EAGVTQFPSHSVIEKGQTVTLRCDPISGHDNLYWYRRVMGKEIKFLLHFVKESKQDESGMPNNRFLAERTGGTYSTLKVQPAELEDSGVYFCASSQVGGGKADTQYFGPGTRLTVL.